This T cell receptor (beta chain) was recorded in a study of T cell repertoires in cytomegalovirus infection. TCRdb re-called the reads through MiXCR, storing one row per CDR3 protein. This table has a few hundred thousand distinct CDR3 sequences, under 45% appearing once. The CDR3 has 16 residues. The V gene's germline CDR1 is SGHTA and CDR2 FQGNSA. V lost 2 bases and J 6 bases, leaving 17 bases between the germline ends. Notes on this clonotype: Antigen: not known.

The rearrangement links TRBV7-2 to TRBJ2-1, with D maybe TRBD2 (5 bases). This receptor was identified in a human donor in good health (CMV status not recorded). Some clones in this sample may be carry-over from other donors' samples. Sequences were derived from cultured PBMCs, sampled from culture after CMV antigen stimulation. CDR3 loop: CASSLNSRGPRNEQFF. CDR3 sequence (DNA): TGTGCCAGCAGCTTAAACTCGAGAGGGCCCCGCAATGAGCAGTTCTTC. Full variable domain (remainder filled in from reference TRBV7-2 and TRBJ2-1): GAGVSQSPSNKVTEKGKDVELRCDPISGHTALYWYRQSLGQGLEFLIYFQGNSAPDKSGLPSDRFSAERTGGSVSTLTIQRTQQEDSAVYLCASSLNSRGPRNEQFFGPGTRLTVL.